This T cell receptor (beta chain) was profiled in a study of T cells after yellow fever vaccination (dated by TCRdb to the late 2010s). As for the study more broadly: The SMART-Seq v4 Ultra Low Input RNA kit was used to prepare libraries from fractions with low cell numbers. To follow T-cell clones before and after both primary and booster YFV17D yellow fever vaccination, bulk TCR alpha and beta repertoires underwent longitudinal sequencing. Two healthy male donors, one aged 18 to 30 and one aged 30 to 40 years, made up the cohort. Bulk PBMC replicates and cell subsets were isolated from blood drawn at multiple timepoints before and after both primary and secondary immunization.

This clonotype was counted ten times or more. The specificity of this receptor is unknown. No base-level quality is on record; no much larger clone is a single base apart. The treatment or condition label for this specimen denotes: live attenuated yellow fever vaccine strain. PBMCs were isolated from peripheral blood using a standard Ficoll-Paque protocol. Dynabeads CD4 and CD8 positive selection kits were used to isolate CD4 and CD8 T-cell fractions. TriZol was used to extract RNA from bulk PBMCs, from CD4 and CD8 fractions, and from dextramer-positive and dextramer-negative fractions. Deletion took 6 bases off V and 6 bases off J, with a span of 9 bases between the germline ends. The CDR1 and CDR2 encoded by the germline V gene are LGHNA and YNFKEQ. From the cysteine through the phenylalanine, the CDR3 covers 11 amino acids. Of all the DNA, just the CDR3 is kept, 33 bases in frame from base 1. TCR cDNA was synthesized by 5'RACE template switching, through which a universal primer site and unique molecular identifiers were introduced. Priming of cDNA synthesis was performed from both the TCR alpha and TCR beta constant segments. Library amplification used two PCR steps, and the second PCR step added sample barcodes and sequencing adapters. Sequencing of the libraries was done on either Illumina HiSeq 2500 (2x100 bp) or NovaSeq (2x150 bp). The authors processed their data as follows. MIGEC was used to demultiplex reads and collapse the reads into UMI consensus sequences, and MiXCR was used for V(D)J alignment. Clonotypes responding to the vaccine were identified with edgeR on replicate PBMC samples, with the criteria of FDR below 0.01 and a log2 fold change above 5 up to day 15. CD4 or CD8 identity was assigned to each bulk clonotype according to whether the clonotype was present at higher abundance in the sequenced CD4 repertoire or the sequenced CD8 repertoire. TCRdb reworked the public reads: Q25 trimming with fastp, MiXCR clone assembly, productive beta chains retained. Each CDR3 protein gets just one entry, which takes the most common genes and DNA from the rows behind it. TCRdb's processing, not the authors', yielded these V and J calls. This sample holds approximately 110,000 distinct CDR3 sequences; 8.4% were observed only once. The ten most abundant clones make up about 25% of the sample.

Results the study describes overall, beyond this receptor: Because the study included only a couple of donors, the extent to which the findings can be generalized is limited. A small fraction of clonotypes appeared in both the CD4 and CD8 compartments, likely as a result of convergent recombination. Compared with the primary T-cell response, the secondary T-cell response was faster but weaker, reaching its peak on day 5 rather than on day 15. Most clones expanded after primary vaccination (about 95% of CD4 and around 88% of CD8) were re-detected after the booster, suggesting that broad memory maintenance occurred. Computational filtering was required because FACS-sorted repertoires could contain abundant contaminating clonotypes from the bulk population.

The receptor comes from a man between 25 and 39 years old who received the YFV17D yellow fever vaccine. The sample in question was CD8+ T cells sorted from PBMCs, obtained 45 days after the yellow fever booster vaccination. Rearrangement joined TRBV4-2 to TRBJ2-7; the D region may be TRBD1 or TRBD2, each matching 5 bases equally. For the CDR3, the sequence is CASSQGPEQYF. The DNA sequence is as follows: TGTGCCAGCAGTCAGGGACCCGAGCAGTACTTC.